This TCR beta chain was sequenced during a study of cytomegalovirus exposure and HLA in healthy donors. General study findings and limits: Certain sequence variants were highly shared and formed a cluster, and this cluster was likely a sequencing artifact. Excluded were some V segments that proved indistinguishable, including TRBV6-2 and TRBV6-3. Compared with the roughly 700-donor mean, an Asian-associated ancestry cluster reportedly had fewer N-insertions, according to a later analysis.

Comments on this clone: Its antigen remains unknown.

The PCR contained 60 Vbeta and 13 Jbeta primers. Data came from immunoSEQ multiplex PCR; TCRdb stores just in-frame clones and leaves some out. Here the sample spans roughly 140,000 clones, roughly two thirds being singletons. Germline lookup yields CDR1 SGHRS and CDR2 YFSETQ. There are 12 residues in the CDR3. The V end was cut by 3 bases, the J end by 7 bases, with 10 bases between. This sequence joins TRBV5-1 and TRBJ1-1; D is uncertain. Sample: PBMCs. This clonotype originated in a human donor in good health. The CDR3, as DNA: TGCGCCAGCAGCTGGCGGGGAGGTGAAGCTTTCTTT. Translated, it gives CASSWRGGEAFF.